Sequencing of this T cell receptor beta chain was carried out in a study of beta chain features in type 1 diabetes (dated by TCRdb to the late 2010s). For context, the study as a whole: Mean age, gender distribution, total cell number and subset yield were not different between patients and healthy donors. Regulatory and stem cell-like memory subsets were isolated from only 8 patients and roughly eight healthy donors, whereas naive and central memory subsets came from all 30 or so donors. A total of roughly 100 million sorted cells were examined across all samples, and the number of cells per subset was strongly correlated with RNA yield. In the study, TCRB repertoires of sorted circulating CD4+ T cell subsets from recently diagnosed type 1 diabetes patients were compared with those of matched healthy donors.

From each donor, a single peripheral blood sample of 100 to 150 mL on average was drawn into heparinised tubes. A BD FACSAria II and a panel including CD45RO, CCR7, CD25, CD127, CD95 and CD27 were used to sort naive, central memory, regulatory and stem cell-like memory CD4+ T cells. A purity above 95% was achieved for all sorted populations. PBMCs were isolated immediately by Lymphoprep density gradient centrifugation and stained directly without culture. Samples were stained and sorted in pairs, with one healthy donor and one patient per experiment, so that batch effects were minimized. There are 15 amino acids in the CDR3, from cysteine to phenylalanine inclusive. Only the CDR3 part of the read is kept: 45 bases, read in frame from the first base. Based on the germline V gene, the CDR1 and CDR2 sequences are KGHSH and LQKENI. V loses 4 bases at its end and J loses 2 bases; junction bases beyond the gene matches: 5.

Summary of the overall study and its limitations: Patients with type 1 diabetes made fewer insertions and deleted more nucleotides at VDJ recombination sites, implying thymic rearrangement abnormalities. A moderate but significant shortening of TCRB CDR3 length was observed in type 1 diabetes patients in all four CD4+ subsets. The naive, central memory and regulatory TCRB repertoires appeared to resemble one another more closely among patients than among healthy donors. Because cDNA was sequenced instead of genomic DNA, highly expressing activated cells could be over-represented, though the groups showed no difference in activation or CD3 levels. Because small numbers of individuals were included in the HLA sub-analyses, any influence of HLA type on TCRB rearrangement was left unresolved. PCR might favor shorter templates, but patient and control samples were amplified and corrected together, so any skew would affect both groups equally.

The High Capacity cDNA Reverse Transcription Kit was used to reverse transcribe all of the isolated RNA, meaning that expressed TCRB transcripts were what got sequenced. Deep immunoSEQ sequencing was performed on naive, central memory and regulatory T cell samples, with an average of roughly 3.5 million total reads per sample. Sorted cells were lysed in RLT buffer and RNA was extracted with DNase-treated RNeasy Micro or Mini kits, depending on cell number. To prevent cross-contamination, each cell subset was processed individually, whereas patient and healthy donor samples were processed jointly. The immunoSEQ multiplex PCR was used to amplify TCRB sequences from cDNA, yielding 87-bp fragments that span the CDR3 region. Amplicons were sequenced on the Illumina HiSeq platform. The paper's data handling went like this. PCR bias was corrected computationally using synthetic template baselines, and reads within Hamming distance 2 were collapsed, with unmergeable singletons discarded. Reads were aligned against IMGT so that V, D and J genes, CDR3 length and insertions or deletions at six rearrangement sites could be assigned. Clonotype counts were normalized to sorted cell number within each subset before computing true diversity and Gini coefficients with the tcR R package. Repertoire sharing was quantified using the overlap coefficient calculated on TCRB nucleotide sequences. As a proxy for the pre-selection repertoire, out-of-frame TCRB sequences from naive cells were analyzed. Sourced from immuneACCESS, this table was stored by TCRdb with only in-frame sequences that have V and J called. A share of the clones is absent; for the studies checked, an unresolved V gene accounts for under half, and the remainder has no known explanation. The V and J calls and the clone size are those of that table, but D and trimming were determined from the DNA. The sample includes roughly 450,000 clones, with 11% observed a single time. About 0.045% of the sample is held by the ten biggest clonotypes.

In this sample, this clone turned up a few times. Its antigen remains unidentified. It has no much larger one-base neighbor in the sample; base qualities were not kept. The specimen was naive CD4+ T cells from blood. Explained via the paper, the cell subset or site label denotes: true naive CD4+ T cells. The sequence links TRBV18 to TRBJ2-4, with 7 middle bases fitting TRBD2. This receptor was identified in a woman between 18 and 30 years old in good health. CDR3 protein: CASSQPGGPKNIQYF. The base sequence is TGTGCCAGCTCACAACCGGGAGGTCCCAAAAACATTCAGTACTTC.